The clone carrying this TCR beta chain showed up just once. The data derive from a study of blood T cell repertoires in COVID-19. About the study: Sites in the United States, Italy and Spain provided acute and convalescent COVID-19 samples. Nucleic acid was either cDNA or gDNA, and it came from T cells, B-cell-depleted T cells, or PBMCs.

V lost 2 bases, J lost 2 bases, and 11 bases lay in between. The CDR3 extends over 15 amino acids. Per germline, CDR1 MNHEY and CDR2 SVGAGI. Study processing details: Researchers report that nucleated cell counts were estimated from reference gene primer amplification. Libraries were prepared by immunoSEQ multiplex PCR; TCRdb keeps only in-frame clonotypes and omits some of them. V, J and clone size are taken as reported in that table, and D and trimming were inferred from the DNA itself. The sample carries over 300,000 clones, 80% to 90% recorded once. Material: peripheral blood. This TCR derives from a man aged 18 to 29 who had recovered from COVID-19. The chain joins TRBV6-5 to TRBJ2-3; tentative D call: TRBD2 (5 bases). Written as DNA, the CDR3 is TGTGCCAGCAGTTACGGGTGGGGAGCCACAGATACGCAGTATTTT. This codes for CASSYGWGATDTQYF.